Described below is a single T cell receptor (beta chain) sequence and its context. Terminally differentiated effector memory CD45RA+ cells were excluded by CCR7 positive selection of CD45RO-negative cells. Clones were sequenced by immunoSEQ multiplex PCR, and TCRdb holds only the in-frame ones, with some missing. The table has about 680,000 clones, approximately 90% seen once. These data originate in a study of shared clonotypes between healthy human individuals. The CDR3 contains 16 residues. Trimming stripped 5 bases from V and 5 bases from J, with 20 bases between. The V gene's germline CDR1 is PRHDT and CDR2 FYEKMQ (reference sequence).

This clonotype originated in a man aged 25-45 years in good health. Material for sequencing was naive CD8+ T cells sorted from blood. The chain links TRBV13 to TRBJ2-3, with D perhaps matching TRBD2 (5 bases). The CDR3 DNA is TGTGCCAGCAGCCTCGCTCGTGGGAGCCTGGGAGATACGCAGTATTTT. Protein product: CASSLARGSLGDTQYF.